The 24 T cell receptor beta chains reported below all come from one sample, sequenced in a study of OX40 agonist ivuxolimab in advanced cancers. This table comes from immunoSEQ multiplex PCR, and its TCRdb copy is limited to in-frame clones, with some not included. The top ten clones hold around a quarter of a sample with some 23,000 clones, approximately 80% of them seen once. The sequenced sample was CD4+ or CD8+ T cells sorted from blood, obtained in a trial of the OX40 agonist ivuxolimab. The receptor source for this set is an adult with an advanced solid tumor such as melanoma, head and neck, liver or kidney cancer.

The chain couples TRBV9 to TRBJ2-2; TRBD2 aligns across 9 bases. CDR3 size: 12 residues. Germline V gene data show CDR1 as SGDLS and CDR2 as YYNGEE. Losses at the gene ends were 6 bases for V and 8 bases for J; bases not matched to a gene: 2. The chain's CDR3 is CASTSGVGELFF. The CDR3 region has the DNA TGTGCCAGCACTAGCGGGGTTGGGGAGCTGTTTTTT.

This rearrangement joins TRBV6-5 to TRBJ1-1; D is possibly TRBD1 (6 bases). V gave up 6 bases and J gave up 1 base, with 9 bases separating them. This CDR3 comprises 13 residues. CDR1 is MNHEY and CDR2 is SVGAGI in the germline V gene. The CDR3 loop reads CASRAGQNTEAFF. CDR3 nucleotide sequence: TGTGCCAGCAGGGCGGGACAGAACACTGAAGCTTTCTTT.

The chain recombines TRBV27 with TRBJ2-7; tentatively, D is TRBD2 (5 bases). The CDR3 consists of 14 residues. CDR1 MNHEY and CDR2 SMNVEV come from the germline V gene (reference sequence). The V gene lost 6 bases and the J gene lost 0 bases, with 12 bases spanning the gap. In nucleotides, the CDR3 is TGTGCCAGCAGCCACCAGCGGAGCTCCTACGAGCAGTACTTC. It yields the protein CASSHQRSSYEQYF.

V and J are TRBV11-2 and TRBJ2-7; 11 bases align to TRBD1. Germline lookup yields CDR1 SGHAT and CDR2 FQNNGV. The CDR3 is 14 amino acids. The V and J ends lost 4 bases and 4 bases, in that order; junction bases with no gene match: 3. CDR3 region: CASSWTGGTYEQYF. In nucleotides, the CDR3 is TGTGCCAGCAGCTGGACAGGGGGCACATACGAGCAGTACTTC.

The chain has TRBV28 and TRBJ2-2; 8 bases align to TRBD1. J gave up 5 bases and V 6 bases, and 5 bases lay outside the gene matches. The CDR3 is 14 residues long. Germline V lookup: CDR1 MDHEN, CDR2 SYDVKM. CDR3 sequence reads: CASSDRGRTGELFF. CDR3 nucleotide sequence: TGTGCCAGCAGCGACAGGGGCAGGACCGGGGAGCTGTTTTTT.

The chain recombines TRBV7-9 with TRBJ2-1; 9 bases align to TRBD2. Germline CDR1 is SEHNR and CDR2 is FQNEAQ (reference sequence). The CDR3 spans 14 residues. The V and J ends lost 2 bases and 9 bases, in that order; junction bases with no gene match: 5. The CDR3 reads CASSLLASGTEQFF. The CDR3 DNA reads TGTGCCAGCAGCTTACTGGCTAGCGGGACTGAGCAGTTCTTC. The variable domain in full, with the rest retrieved from reference TRBV7-9 and TRBJ2-1, is DTGVSQNPRHKITKRGQNVTFRCDPISEHNRLYWYRQTLGQGPEFLTYFQNEAQLEKSRLLSDRFSAERPKGSFSTLEIQRTEQGDSAMYLCASSLLASGTEQFFGPGTRLTVL.

The chain carries TRBV9 and TRBJ2-3, with D perhaps TRBD1 (6 bases). This CDR3 has 17 amino acids. The germline V gene encodes CDR1 SGDLS and CDR2 YYNGEE. Trimming stripped 3 bases from V and 3 bases from J, with 20 bases between. The CDR3 here is CASSALGTLTRTDTQYF. The CDR3 DNA reads TGTGCCAGCAGCGCACTTGGGACACTAACTCGAACAGATACGCAGTATTTT.

The V and J genes are TRBV5-6 and TRBJ2-1; D is perhaps TRBD2 (5 bases). Trimming shortened V by 4 bases and J by 1 base, and 15 bases separated the two germline ends. Looked up from germline, CDR1 is SGHDT and CDR2 is YYEEEE. The CDR3 runs 16 residues. CDR3 amino acids: CASSPTRTSSYNEQFF. The CDR3 DNA is TGTGCCAGCAGCCCCACTAGGACGTCGTCCTACAATGAGCAGTTCTTC.

The V call is TRBV5-1, the J call TRBJ2-5; possible D gene TRBD1, 6 bases. Looked up from germline, CDR1 is SGHRS and CDR2 is YFSETQ. The CDR3 sequence is 13 residues long. The V end was cut by 4 bases, the J end by 2 bases, with 9 bases between. The CDR3 bases are TGCGCCAGCAGCCGGACAGCTCAAGAGACCCAGTACTTC. It specifies CASSRTAQETQYF.

This clone was found a few times. The genes are TRBV6-6 and TRBJ2-1; D is tentatively TRBD1 or TRBD2 (5 bases each). This CDR3 has 12 amino acids. Per germline, CDR1 MNHNY and CDR2 SVGAGI (reference sequence). The V gene lost 2 bases and the J gene lost 9 bases, with 8 bases spanning the gap. The CDR3 DNA reads as TGTGCCAGCAGTTACCCAGGGAGTGAGCAGTTCTTC. Translating gives CASSYPGSEQFF.

The V call is TRBV27, the J call TRBJ2-1; 9 bases line up with TRBD2. The CDR3 contains 16 residues. V was pared by 6 bases and J by 7 bases, with 13 bases of the junction left unmatched. Germline-derived CDR1 and CDR2 are MNHEY and SMNVEV (reference sequence). Here the CDR3 reads CASSFDASGESNEQFF. CDR3 DNA sequence: TGTGCCAGCAGCTTCGACGCTAGCGGGGAATCGAATGAGCAGTTCTTC.

The gene calls are TRBV9 and TRBJ2-7; no reliable D call. The V end lost 3 bases, the J end lost 5 bases, and 3 bases lay between the germline ends. Germline V gene sequence: CDR1 SGDLS, CDR2 YYNGEE. The CDR3 covers 10 residues. The CDR3 sequence is CASSGNEQYF. As DNA, the CDR3 is TGTGCCAGCAGCGGGAACGAGCAGTACTTC.

The rearrangement uses TRBV19 and TRBJ2-7; TRBD1 agrees at 7 bases. The CDR3 consists of 13 residues. The germline V gene encodes CDR1 LNHDA and CDR2 SQIVND (reference sequence). V dropped 3 bases and J dropped 2; count of bases not matched to a gene: 1. CDR3: CASSIQGAYEQYF. The CDR3 DNA reads as TGTGCCAGTAGTATCCAGGGGGCCTACGAGCAGTACTTC. The whole variable domain, remainder taken from reference TRBV19 and TRBJ2-7, is DGGITQSPKYLFRKEGQNVTLSCEQNLNHDAMYWYRQDPGQGLRLIYYSQIVNDFQKGDIAEGYSVSREKKESFPLTVTSAQKNPTAFYLCASSIQGAYEQYFGPGTRLTVT.

This chain uses TRBV2 with TRBJ2-1; a weak D match, TRBD2 (6 bases). CDR1 SNHLY and CDR2 FYNNEI come from the germline V gene. V was trimmed by 5 bases and J by 6 bases, leaving 17 bases between them. CDR3 size: 15 residues. The CDR3 region is CASSLSGFGGNEQFF. CDR3 DNA sequence: TGTGCCAGCAGTCTAAGCGGGTTCGGGGGCAATGAGCAGTTCTTC. Full variable domain (outside the CDR3, taken from reference TRBV2 and TRBJ2-1): EPEVTQTPSHQVTQMGQEVILRCVPISNHLYFYWYRQILGQKVEFLVSFYNNEISEKSEIFDDQFSVERPDGSNFTLKIRSTKLEDSAMYFCASSLSGFGGNEQFFGPGTRLTVL.

This clone occurred a few times. The chain employs TRBV6-1 and TRBJ1-5; 7 bases fit TRBD1. The CDR3 contains 14 residues. In germline, CDR1 is MNHNS, CDR2 SASEGT. V gave up 5 bases and J gave up 7 bases; unmatched junction bases: 8. This chain's CDR3 is CASSLTGRGQPQHF. DNA for the CDR3: TGTGCCAGCAGTTTGACAGGGCGAGGGCAGCCCCAGCATTTT.

J is TRBJ2-4 and V is TRBV4-1; D remains ambiguous. The CDR3 spans 12 residues. Germline values: CDR1 MGHRA, CDR2 YSYEKL. The V end lost 5 bases, the J end lost 9 bases, and 11 bases lay between the germline ends. The CDR3 reads CASSSPSGIQYF. In nucleotides, the CDR3 is TGCGCCAGCAGCTCCCCTAGTGGCATTCAGTACTTC.

This chain links TRBV27 with TRBJ2-7, with D possibly being TRBD2 (5 bases). The V gene's germline CDR1 is MNHEY and CDR2 SMNVEV (reference sequence). Trimming removed 5 bases at V and 0 bases at J, with 14 bases between. The CDR3 is 15 residues long. This CDR3 reads CASSEGTWSSYEQYF. The CDR3 region has the DNA TGTGCCAGCAGTGAGGGCACCTGGAGCTCCTACGAGCAGTACTTC.

The rearrangement links TRBV4-1 to TRBJ2-1, with D possibly TRBD2 on 5 matching bases. CDR1 is MGHRA and CDR2 is YSYEKL in the germline V gene. This CDR3 region has 17 residues. Trimming cost V 4 bases and J 0 bases, with 16 bases left between them. CDR3 nucleotides: TGCGCCAGCAGCCCCCGGGGAGCGGTGAGCTCCTACAATGAGCAGTTCTTC. As protein: CASSPRGAVSSYNEQFF.

The rearrangement links TRBV6-5 to TRBJ2-2; 7 positions match TRBD1. V was pared by 10 bases and J by 5 bases, with 4 bases of the junction left unmatched. Germline V gene lookup returns CDR1 MNHEY and CDR2 SVGAGI. CDR3 length equals 12 residues. For the CDR3, the DNA is TGTGCCACCGGGACAGAAACCGGGGAGCTGTTTTTT. This gives the protein CATGTETGELFF.

This CDR3 reads CSVEPGQGSGELFF. The CDR3 nucleotides read TGCAGCGTTGAACCGGGACAGGGGTCCGGGGAGCTGTTTTTT. V usage is TRBV29-1 and J usage is TRBJ2-2, with TRBD1 matching 10 bases. Germline CDR1 is SQVTM and CDR2 is ANQGSEA. The CDR3 is made up of 14 amino acids. Losses at the gene ends were 2 bases for V and 6 bases for J; bases not matched to a gene: 3.

The chain combines TRBV9 with TRBJ1-1, with D unresolved. The germline CDR1 and CDR2 sequences are SGDLS and YYNGEE. Trimming removed 0 bases at V and 2 bases at J, with 8 bases between. The CDR3 contains 14 residues. The CDR3 sequence: CASSVGPTNTEAFF. CDR3 DNA: TGTGCCAGCAGCGTAGGACCTACAAACACTGAAGCTTTCTTT.

V is TRBV5-4 and J is TRBJ2-7, with 10 bases identical to TRBD2. V dropped 4 bases and J dropped 2; count of bases not matched to a gene: 6. The V gene's germline CDR1 is SGHNT and CDR2 YYREEE (reference sequence). This CDR3 comprises 15 residues. CDR3 sequence reads: CASSETSGVAYEQYF. The CDR3 DNA reads as TGTGCCAGCAGCGAAACTAGCGGGGTCGCCTACGAGCAGTACTTC.

This sequence joins TRBV11-1 and TRBJ2-7, with a weak D call TRBD2 (5 bases). The length of the CDR3 is 14 residues. The V gene's germline CDR1 is SGHAT and CDR2 FQDESV (reference sequence). V shed 1 base and J shed 1 base, with 8 bases lying between them. The CDR3 here is CASSLDGLSYEQYF. Here the CDR3 DNA reads TGTGCCAGCAGCTTAGACGGACTTTCCTACGAGCAGTACTTC.

The CDR3 reads CASSIPTGRSEQYF. Here the CDR3 DNA reads TGTGCCAGCAGCATTCCGACAGGGAGGAGTGAGCAGTACTTC. The V and J genes are TRBV7-9 and TRBJ2-7, with D possibly being TRBD1 (7 bases). The germline V gene has CDR1 SEHNR and CDR2 FQNEAQ (reference sequence). The CDR3 is made up of 14 amino acids. Trimming pared 5 bases from V and 7 bases from J, leaving 18 bases between.